Here is one T cell receptor beta chain with its context. Its antigen is unidentified. The sample belongs to a study of T cells after yellow fever vaccination. The CDR3 sequence is 13 residues long. V dropped 0 bases and J dropped 6 bases, with 7 bases sitting between them. Looked up from germline, CDR1 is LGHNA and CDR2 is YSLEER. Study outcomes and limitations: Peak timing came faster in the weaker secondary response, day 5 versus 15. The presence of abundant clonotypes contaminating from the bulk population was possible in FACS-sorted repertoires. Boosting was followed by the reappearance of most primary-vaccination clones (approximately 95% CD4, about 90% CD8).

A universal primer site and UMIs were added as TCR cDNA was made by 5'RACE template switching. TCRdb processed the 5' RACE reads anew with MiXCR; each CDR3 protein has one entry. Among about 630,000 distinct CDR3 sequences listed, about 12% were seen once. The chain recombines TRBV4-3 with TRBJ2-3; D is undetermined. This TCR came from a man aged 30 to 45 who received the YFV17D yellow fever vaccine. This sample comprised PBMCs, obtained on the day of the yellow fever booster vaccination. Written as DNA, the CDR3 is TGCGCCAGCAGCCAAGAAATGGCCGATACGCAGTATTTT. The encoded protein is CASSQEMADTQYF.